These 9 T cell receptor beta chains were all obtained from the same sample, sequenced in a study of T cell repertoires in cytomegalovirus infection. TCRdb re-analysed the reads in MiXCR, keeping a single row per CDR3 protein. The sample lists roughly 230,000 distinct CDR3 sequences, about 15% occurring once. Sequenced sample: CD8+ T cells from PBMCs. The receptors stem from a human donor in good health (CMV status not recorded). Some clones in this sample may be carry-over from other donors' samples.

This clonotype was counted a few times. The chain recombines TRBV11-2 with TRBJ2-7; 9 bases agree with TRBD2. After removal of 5 bases from V and 0 bases from J, the junction contained 5 bases not matched to a gene. Per the germline V gene, CDR1 is SGHAT and CDR2 is FQNNGV. The CDR3 is 15 amino acids. The CDR3 sequence is CASSGASGVSYEQYF. CDR3 nucleotides: TGTGCCAGCAGCGGCGCTAGCGGGGTCTCCTACGAGCAGTACTTC.

The sample holds many counts of this clonotype. V gene TRBV6-2 or TRBV6-3 combines with J gene TRBJ2-5; D might be TRBD1 (6 bases). The V gene lost 3 bases and the J gene lost 5 bases, with 22 bases spanning the gap. This CDR3 contains 17 residues. CDR1 is MNHEY, CDR2 SVGEGT, per germline. The CDR3 here is CASSYLSRGGVGETQYF. Here the CDR3 DNA reads TGTGCCAGCAGTTATCTGTCCCGAGGGGGAGTGGGTGAGACCCAGTACTTC.

This clonotype has ten or more counts. This chain joins TRBV7-2 and TRBJ1-5; TRBD1 matches 9 bases. The CDR3 covers 16 residues. V lost 5 bases, J lost 6 bases, and 11 bases stayed unmatched. Germline V gene sequence: CDR1 SGHTA, CDR2 FQGNSA. CDR3 nucleotides: TGTGCCAGCAGCCTGACAGGGGGTGATTATGGTCAGCCCCAGCATTTT. Translating it yields CASSLTGGDYGQPQHF.

This clonotype was counted a few times. J is TRBJ2-7 and V is TRBV27; D is possibly TRBD1 (5 bases). CDR1 MNHEY and CDR2 SMNVEV come from the germline V gene (reference sequence). This CDR3 comprises 14 residues. V was clipped by 5 bases and J by 3 bases, with 14 bases between them. This chain's CDR3 is CASSAGPQGYEQYF. CDR3 bases: TGTGCCAGCAGTGCCGGGCCTCAGGGCTACGAGCAGTACTTC.

The chain's CDR3 is CASSQDGASGWYEQFF. In DNA, the CDR3 is TGCGCCAGCAGCCAAGATGGGGCTAGCGGGTGGTATGAGCAGTTCTTC. The rearrangement joins TRBV4-1 to TRBJ2-1; 8 bases are shared with TRBD2. The CDR3 covers 16 residues. Unmatched junction bases numbered 9, after V lost 0 bases and J lost 8 bases. From germline, CDR1 is MGHRA and CDR2 YSYEKL.

In its sample, this clonotype was seen many times. The chain carries TRBV7-2 and TRBJ2-7; D may be TRBD1 (6 bases). The length of the CDR3 is 15 residues. V was pared by 5 bases and J by 1 base, with 15 bases between. Germline lookup yields CDR1 SGHTA and CDR2 FQGNSA. DNA for the CDR3: TGTGCCAGCAGCGGGGAAAGGGGGTCTTCCTACGAGCAGTACTTC. It is translated as CASSGERGSSYEQYF.

This clonotype was observed many times. The chain links TRBV7-2 to TRBJ2-1, with TRBD1 identical over 8 bases. From germline, CDR1 is SGHTA and CDR2 FQGNSA. Trimming cost V 3 bases and J 4 bases; bases outside gene matches: 8. The CDR3 runs 16 residues. CDR3 sequence reads: CASSLTGDFRYNEQFF. CDR3 DNA sequence: TGTGCCAGCAGCTTGACAGGGGATTTTCGTTACAATGAGCAGTTCTTC.

This clonotype was seen ten or more times. The V and J genes are TRBV7-2 and TRBJ2-5; tentatively, D is TRBD1 or TRBD2 (5 bases each). Germline CDR1 and CDR2: SGHTA and FQGNSA. The CDR3 totals 15 residues. The V and J ends lost 3 bases and 4 bases respectively, with 15 bases between them. CDR3 region: CASSLGEFQRETQYF. DNA of the CDR3: TGTGCCAGCAGCTTGGGGGAGTTCCAACGAGAGACCCAGTACTTC.

This clonotype was seen only a few times. The chain couples TRBV27 to TRBJ2-7, with D possibly matching TRBD2 (5 bases). The CDR3 extends over 15 amino acids. The V gene's germline CDR1 is MNHEY and CDR2 SMNVEV (reference sequence). The germline V and J ends were trimmed by 1 base and 1 base, with 11 bases remaining between them. Here the CDR3 reads CASSLYPPGSYEQYF. For the CDR3, the DNA is TGTGCCAGCAGTTTATACCCCCCGGGGTCCTACGAGCAGTACTTC.